A selection of T cell receptor beta chains follows, all from one sample in a study of human T cells and chemical hapten exposure. TCRdb ran MiXCR on the RACE reads and lists one entry per CDR3 protein. Of roughly 97,000 distinct CDR3 sequences listed, 27% are singletons. The material sequenced was whole blood, taken in connection with sensitization to the hapten diphenylcyclopropenone (DPC). The receptors come from a man aged 35 to 55 with alopecia areata. Some clones in this sample may be carry-over from other donors' samples. The CDR3 runs from the conserved cysteine through the conserved F or W. The D gene is left open where the match is weak. Size is omitted from some rows. Given values are once, few, many or a class for expanded clones.

j_call d_call clone_size v_call cdr3_aa cdr3_nt
TRBJ1-5 TRBD1 . TRBV28 CASSARGHGNQPQHF TGTGCCAGCAGCGCGAGGGGGCATGGCAATCAGCCCCAGCATTTT
TRBJ2-1 . few TRBV3-1 CASSQDRRYNEQFF TGTGCCAGCAGCCAAGATCGCAGATACAATGAGCAGTTCTTC
TRBJ2-4 . . TRBV7-2 CASSLALGVNIQYF TGTGCCAGCAGCTTAGCGCTAGGGGTGAACATTCAGTACTTC
TRBJ2-3 . . TRBV6-5 CASSYKQDSSRYF TGTGCCAGCAGTTACAAACAGGACAGCTCGAGGTATTTT
TRBJ1-2 . few TRBV6-2/TRBV6-3 CASTDMGDLLSIYGYTF TGTGCCAGCACCGATATGGGGGACCTCCTCTCCATCTATGGCTACACCTTC
TRBJ2-7 . few TRBV20-1 CSASRDYEQYF TGCAGTGCTAGCCGCGACTACGAGCAGTACTTC
TRBJ2-1 . . TRBV12-3/TRBV12-4 CASSLLGWVAEQFF TGTGCCAGCAGTTTATTAGGTTGGGTAGCGGAGCAGTTCTTC
TRBJ2-5 . . TRBV2 CASSILEETQYF TGTGCCAGCTCAATATTGGAGGAGACCCAGTACTTC
TRBJ2-1 TRBD2 . TRBV7-9 CASSSLSSGAYNEQFF TGTGCCAGCAGCTCCCTATCTAGCGGCGCCTACAATGAGCAGTTCTTC
TRBJ2-3 . . TRBV20-1 CSARVLSTDTQYF TGCAGTGCTAGAGTTCTCAGCACAGATACGCAGTATTTT
TRBJ2-1 TRBD2 few TRBV20-1 CSAIVAGGYNEQFF TGCAGTGCTATCGTAGCGGGTGGTTACAATGAGCAGTTCTTC
TRBJ2-1 TRBD2 few TRBV20-1 CSARRTSGIGNEQFF TGCAGTGCTAGACGCACTAGCGGGATTGGGAATGAGCAGTTCTTC
TRBJ1-6 . few TRBV25-1 CASRRDGDNSPLHF TGTGCCAGCAGAAGAGACGGAGATAATTCACCCCTCCACTTT
TRBJ2-7 TRBD2 . TRBV6-2/TRBV6-3 CASQSGGGRGGDEQYF TGTGCCAGCCAAAGCGGGGGTGGCAGGGGCGGTGACGAGCAGTACTTC
TRBJ2-1 TRBD1 few TRBV29-1 CSVPGQGYNEQFF TGCAGCGTCCCGGGACAGGGGTACAATGAGCAGTTCTTC
TRBJ2-2 TRBD2 few TRBV28 CASSFAVAGTGELFF TGTGCCAGCAGTTTTGCAGTAGCGGGAACCGGGGAGCTGTTTTTT
TRBJ1-6 . many TRBV20-1 CSARDSPMGGSPLHF TGCAGTGCTAGAGATTCGCCCATGGGGGGTTCACCCCTCCACTTT